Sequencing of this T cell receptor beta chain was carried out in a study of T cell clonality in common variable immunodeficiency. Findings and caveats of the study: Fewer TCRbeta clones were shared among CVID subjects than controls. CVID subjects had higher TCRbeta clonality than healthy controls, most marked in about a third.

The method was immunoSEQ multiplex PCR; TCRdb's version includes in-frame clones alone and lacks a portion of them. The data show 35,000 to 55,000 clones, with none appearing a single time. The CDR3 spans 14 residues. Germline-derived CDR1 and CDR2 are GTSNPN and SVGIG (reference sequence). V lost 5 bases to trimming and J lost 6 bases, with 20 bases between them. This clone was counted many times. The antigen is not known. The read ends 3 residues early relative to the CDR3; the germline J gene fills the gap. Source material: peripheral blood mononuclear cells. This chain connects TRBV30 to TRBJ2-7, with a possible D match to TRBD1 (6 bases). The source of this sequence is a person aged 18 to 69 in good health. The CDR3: CAWGRGGSATEQYF. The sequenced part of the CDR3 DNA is TGTGCCTGGGGCCGAGGGGGTTCCGCTACCGAG.